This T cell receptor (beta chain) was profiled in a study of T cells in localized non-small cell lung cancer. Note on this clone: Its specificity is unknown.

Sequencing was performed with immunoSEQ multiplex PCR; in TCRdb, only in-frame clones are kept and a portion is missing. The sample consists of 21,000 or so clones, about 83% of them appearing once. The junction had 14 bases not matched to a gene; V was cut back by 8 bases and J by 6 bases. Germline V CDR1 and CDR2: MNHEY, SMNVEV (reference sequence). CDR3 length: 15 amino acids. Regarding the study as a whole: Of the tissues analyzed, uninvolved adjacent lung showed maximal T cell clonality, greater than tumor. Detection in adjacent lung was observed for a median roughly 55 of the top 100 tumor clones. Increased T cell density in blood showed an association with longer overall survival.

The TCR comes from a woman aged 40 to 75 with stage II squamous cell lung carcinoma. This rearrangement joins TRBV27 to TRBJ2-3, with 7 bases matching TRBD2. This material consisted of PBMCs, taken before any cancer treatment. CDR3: CASGRSGNGVDTQYF. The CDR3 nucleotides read TGTGCCAGCGGGCGGAGCGGGAATGGGGTGGATACGCAGTATTTT.